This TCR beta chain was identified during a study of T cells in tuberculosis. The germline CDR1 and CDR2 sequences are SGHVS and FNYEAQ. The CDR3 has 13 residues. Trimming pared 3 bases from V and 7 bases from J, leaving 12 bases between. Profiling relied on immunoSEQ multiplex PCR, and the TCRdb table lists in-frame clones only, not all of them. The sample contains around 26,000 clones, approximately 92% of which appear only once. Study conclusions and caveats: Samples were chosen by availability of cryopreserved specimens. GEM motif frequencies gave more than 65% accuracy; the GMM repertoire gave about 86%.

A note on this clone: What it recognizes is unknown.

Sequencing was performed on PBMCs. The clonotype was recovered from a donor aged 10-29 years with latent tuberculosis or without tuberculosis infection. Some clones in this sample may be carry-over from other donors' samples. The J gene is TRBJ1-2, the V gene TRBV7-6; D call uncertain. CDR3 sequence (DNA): TGTGCCAGCAGCTTTCCCGAGGGTGGTGGCTACACCTTC. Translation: CASSFPEGGGYTF.